Below, 32 T cell receptor beta chains from the same sample are listed, as sequenced in a study of OX40 agonist ivuxolimab in advanced cancers. TCRdb's table, derived via immunoSEQ multiplex PCR, lists solely in-frame clones and lacks some. This table has 71,000 or so clones, approximately 90% appearing once. Sequencing used CD4+ or CD8+ T cells sorted from blood, obtained in a trial of the OX40 agonist ivuxolimab. These TCRs come from an adult with an advanced solid tumor such as melanoma, head and neck, liver or kidney cancer.

The V call is TRBV5-1, the J call TRBJ2-4; 9 bases align to TRBD1. The germline V gene encodes CDR1 SGHRS and CDR2 YFSETQ. The CDR3 length is 15 residues. V was pared by 3 bases and J by 8 bases, with 9 bases of the junction left unmatched. As DNA, the CDR3 is TGCGCCAGCAGCTACGTGGGACAGGGTATAGACATTCAGTACTTC. Translating it yields CASSYVGQGIDIQYF. Supplemented by reference TRBV5-1 and TRBJ2-4, the full variable domain reads KAGVTQTPRYLIKTRGQQVTLSCSPISGHRSVSWYQQTPGQGLQFLFEYFSETQRNKGNFPGRFSGRQFSNSRSEMNVSTLELGDSALYLCASSYVGQGIDIQYFGAGTRLSVL.

V and J are TRBV7-2 and TRBJ2-1, with TRBD2 identical over 7 bases. Germline lookup yields CDR1 SGHTA and CDR2 FQGNSA. CDR3 length: 16 residues. V gave up 1 base and J gave up 3 bases; unmatched junction bases: 6. The DNA of the CDR3 is TGTGCCAGCAGCTTAGGCGGGAGTGTCAACTACAATGAGCAGTTCTTC. This sequence encodes CASSLGGSVNYNEQFF.

The chain couples TRBV5-1 to TRBJ1-2; weak D call: TRBD1 (5 bases). V lost 2 bases and J 4 bases, leaving 15 bases between the germline ends. The CDR3 has 15 residues. The germline V gene has CDR1 SGHRS and CDR2 YFSETQ. Here the CDR3 reads CASSFSWGAGYGYTF. The CDR3 DNA is TGCGCCAGCAGCTTCTCGTGGGGCGCAGGCTATGGCTACACCTTC.

The chain carries TRBV19 and TRBJ2-5, with 13 bases aligning to TRBD2. The CDR3 loop spans 16 amino acids. Germline V CDR1 and CDR2: LNHDA, SQIVND (reference sequence). The V gene end was trimmed by 10 bases and the J gene end by 5 bases; junction bases not matched to a gene: 13. The CDR3 nucleotides are TGTGCCACCGCCGGGACTAGCGGGGCCGCGGGTGAGACCCAGTACTTC. Translated, it gives CATAGTSGAAGETQYF.

V and J are TRBV27 and TRBJ2-7; the match to TRBD2 covers 9 bases. Trimming removed 6 bases from V and 0 bases from J; junction bases left unmatched: 3. The CDR3 consists of 14 residues. Germline V lookup: CDR1 MNHEY, CDR2 SMNVEV (reference sequence). CDR3 protein: CASRSSGTSYEQYF. The CDR3 DNA sequence: TGTGCCAGCAGATCTAGCGGGACCTCCTACGAGCAGTACTTC.

V usage is TRBV7-3 and J usage is TRBJ2-2; no firm D call. The CDR3 is 13 residues long. V lost 2 bases and J lost 6, with 7 bases in between. The germline V gene encodes CDR1 SGHTA and CDR2 FQGTGA. This CDR3 is CASSLGPSGELFF. CDR3 nucleotide sequence: TGTGCCAGCAGCTTAGGGCCGTCCGGGGAGCTGTTTTTT. Variable domain in full (rest from reference TRBV7-3 and TRBJ2-2): GAGVSQTPSNKVTEKGKYVELRCDPISGHTALYWYRQSLGQGPEFLIYFQGTGAADDSGLPNDRFFAVRPEGSVSTLKIQRTERGDSAVYLCASSLGPSGELFFGEGSRLTVL.

The genes are TRBV7-2 and TRBJ2-7; D is uncertain. The CDR3 totals 13 residues. Trimming took 4 bases from V and 3 from J, leaving 10 bases between them. Germline loops: CDR1 SGHTA, CDR2 FQGNSA. The CDR3, as DNA: TGTGCCAGCAGCTCTAGGCGTGGCTACGAGCAGTACTTC. Its protein product is CASSSRRGYEQYF.

This clone appeared many times. This chain joins TRBV5-1 and TRBJ2-7; maybe TRBD1 (9 bases). Germline V CDR1 and CDR2: SGHRS, YFSETQ. V was trimmed by 2 bases and J by 1 base, leaving 28 bases between them. This CDR3 contains 20 residues. CDR3 amino acids: CASSLPRTGVSSGKSYEQYF. As DNA, the CDR3 is TGCGCCAGCAGCTTACCCAGGACAGGGGTGAGTAGCGGGAAATCCTACGAGCAGTACTTC.

V is TRBV19 and J is TRBJ2-7, with D possibly TRBD1 on 5 matching bases. CDR3 length equals 15 residues. V was clipped by 3 bases and J by 2 bases, with 14 bases between them. Per the germline V gene, CDR1 is LNHDA and CDR2 is SQIVND (reference sequence). CDR3 nucleotide sequence: TGTGCCAGTAGTATCTCCCTGCAGGGCACCTACGAGCAGTACTTC. Protein sequence: CASSISLQGTYEQYF.

The rearrangement links TRBV7-9 to TRBJ2-5; 12 nucleotides align to TRBD2. This CDR3 has 15 residues. The V gene end was trimmed by 3 bases and the J gene end by 7 bases; junction bases not matched to a gene: 6. Germline assignment: CDR1 SEHNR and CDR2 FQNEAQ (reference sequence). The CDR3 loop reads CASSLTSGRSGTQYF. In DNA, the CDR3 is TGTGCCAGCAGCTTGACTAGCGGGAGAAGCGGGACCCAGTACTTC.

By share, this clone counts as medium-sized. This chain uses TRBV5-5 with TRBJ1-2; D uncertain. V lost 0 bases, J lost 9 bases, and 12 bases lay in between. Germline loops: CDR1 SGHKS, CDR2 YYEKEE (reference sequence). The CDR3 loop spans 13 amino acids. The CDR3 bases are TGTGCCAGCAGCTTGGAGTCATTCGGCCGCTACACCTTC. Translation: CASSLESFGRYTF.

The chain recombines TRBV7-3 with TRBJ1-5; D is possibly TRBD1 (5 bases). CDR3 size: 13 residues. Germline lookup yields CDR1 SGHTA and CDR2 FQGTGA. Deletions cut 6 bases from V and 4 bases from J, with 10 bases between. DNA for the CDR3: TGTGCCAGCAGAAGGTCAGGGAATCAGCCCCAGCATTTT. Amino acid sequence: CASRRSGNQPQHF.

The rearrangement links TRBV5-1 to TRBJ2-2, with a possible D match to TRBD2 (5 bases). Trimming removed 3 bases from V and 7 bases from J, with 13 bases in between. There are 14 residues in the CDR3. Germline lookup yields CDR1 SGHRS and CDR2 YFSETQ. This CDR3 is CASSSGERGGELFF. In DNA, the CDR3 is TGCGCCAGCAGCTCAGGAGAACGGGGCGGGGAGCTGTTTTTT.

The rearrangement joins TRBV28 to TRBJ2-1, with TRBD2 matching over 8 bases. This CDR3 is 15 amino acids long. Germline V gene data show CDR1 as MDHEN and CDR2 as SYDVKM. V lost 7 bases to trimming and J lost 6 bases; unmatched junction nucleotides: 11. The CDR3 nucleotides read TGTGCCAGCATTGAAAGCGGGAGTATAGGCAATGAGCAGTTCTTC. This gives the protein CASIESGSIGNEQFF.

This sequence joins TRBV19 and TRBJ2-7; 9 nucleotides match TRBD1. V lost 4 bases and J lost 7; bases outside the gene matches: 8. Per germline, CDR1 LNHDA and CDR2 SQIVND (reference sequence). This CDR3 has 14 amino acids. CDR3 loop: CASSTGQGSREQYF. CDR3 nucleotides: TGTGCCAGTAGTACCGGACAGGGGTCCCGAGAGCAGTACTTC. The full variable domain, with the rest looked up from reference TRBV19 and TRBJ2-7, is DGGITQSPKYLFRKEGQNVTLSCEQNLNHDAMYWYRQDPGQGLRLIYYSQIVNDFQKGDIAEGYSVSREKKESFPLTVTSAQKNPTAFYLCASSTGQGSREQYFGPGTRLTVT.

This chain uses TRBV11-2 with TRBJ1-4; weak D call: TRBD1 (5 bases). Germline V gene data show CDR1 as SGHAT and CDR2 as FQNNGV. Trimming pared 4 bases from V and 6 bases from J, leaving 18 bases between. The CDR3 is made up of 16 amino acids. CDR3 residues: CASSSFLQGGDEKLFF. In DNA, the CDR3 is TGTGCCAGCAGCTCCTTCTTGCAGGGTGGAGATGAAAAACTGTTTTTT.

This clone was picked up a small number of times. Other DNA sequences from this sample encode an identical CDR3 as well. The chain joins TRBV9 to TRBJ1-3; D not certain. The CDR3 loop spans 16 amino acids. Germline V gives CDR1 SGDLS, CDR2 YYNGEE. The ends were cut back, 0 bases at V and 0 bases at J, with 10 bases in the middle. The CDR3 sequence: CASSVGGANSGNTIYF. The DNA for the CDR3 is TGTGCCAGCAGCGTAGGGGGAGCCAACTCTGGAAACACCATATATTTT.

This sequence joins TRBV7-9 and TRBJ2-1; 8 bases align to TRBD2. The CDR3 has 14 amino acids. J was trimmed by 8 bases and V by 2 bases; bases with no gene match: 5. The germline gives CDR1 SEHNR, CDR2 FQNEAQ (reference sequence). The CDR3 DNA follows: TGTGCCAGCAGCTTAAGCGGGAGCGTTGATGAGCAGTTCTTC. Its protein product is CASSLSGSVDEQFF. Filled out from reference TRBV7-9 and TRBJ2-1, the complete variable domain reads DTGVSQNPRHKITKRGQNVTFRCDPISEHNRLYWYRQTLGQGPEFLTYFQNEAQLEKSRLLSDRFSAERPKGSFSTLEIQRTEQGDSAMYLCASSLSGSVDEQFFGPGTRLTVL.

This clone was detected a few times. V gene TRBV7-3 combines with J gene TRBJ1-1; D ambiguous. Trimming shortened V by 5 bases and J by 0 bases, and 7 bases separated the two germline ends. The germline gives CDR1 SGHTA, CDR2 FQGTGA. This CDR3 region has 13 residues. Written as DNA, the CDR3 is TGTGCCAGCAGCCGCGGGATGAACACTGAAGCTTTCTTT. Its protein product is CASSRGMNTEAFF.

This clone appeared once. The V call is TRBV19, the J call TRBJ2-7, with D tentatively TRBD1 (6 bases). The germline V and J ends were trimmed by 4 bases and 1 base, with 11 bases remaining between them. The CDR3 loop spans 14 amino acids. Germline V gene lookup returns CDR1 LNHDA and CDR2 SQIVND (reference sequence). The CDR3 reads CASSTKQGSYEQYF. The CDR3 DNA sequence: TGTGCCAGTAGTACCAAACAGGGATCCTACGAGCAGTACTTC. Filled out from reference TRBV19 and TRBJ2-7, the complete variable domain reads DGGITQSPKYLFRKEGQNVTLSCEQNLNHDAMYWYRQDPGQGLRLIYYSQIVNDFQKGDIAEGYSVSREKKESFPLTVTSAQKNPTAFYLCASSTKQGSYEQYFGPGTRLTVT.

This chain links TRBV27 with TRBJ1-4; no firm D call. Trimming took 6 bases from V and 2 from J, leaving 7 bases between them. The CDR3 has 13 residues. Germline-derived CDR1 and CDR2 are MNHEY and SMNVEV (reference sequence). For the CDR3, the DNA is TGTGCCAGCAGAGGACGGACTAATGAAAAACTGTTTTTT. Translating gives CASRGRTNEKLFF.

This clone was observed once. The chain couples TRBV5-1 to TRBJ2-5; the D gene is possibly TRBD2 (6 bases). The germline V gene encodes CDR1 SGHRS and CDR2 YFSETQ. V lost 1 base and J lost 3, with 10 bases in between. The CDR3 is made up of 14 amino acids. The CDR3 nucleotides read TGCGCCAGCAGCTTGTTGCGGGGCAAAGAGACCCAGTACTTC. Encoded protein: CASSLLRGKETQYF.

V and J are TRBV5-1 and TRBJ1-1; no definite D call. The germline V and J ends were trimmed by 0 bases and 14 bases, with 11 bases remaining between them. The germline gives CDR1 SGHRS, CDR2 YFSETQ. The CDR3 runs to 11 residues. Here the CDR3 reads CASSLEHILFF. The DNA of the CDR3 is TGCGCCAGCAGCTTGGAGCACATTTTGTTCTTT.

The V and J genes are TRBV25-1 and TRBJ1-1; D unresolved. Trimming cost V 6 bases and J 7 bases, with 21 bases left between them. The CDR3 is 15 residues long. In germline, CDR1 is MGHDK, CDR2 SYGVNS. This chain's CDR3 is CASRTDQLQDYEAFF. Here the CDR3 DNA reads TGTGCCAGCAGGACCGACCAGTTACAAGATTATGAAGCTTTCTTT.

The chain has TRBV7-3 and TRBJ2-5; TRBD2 agrees at 11 bases. The J segment lost 4 bases and the V segment lost 5 bases, leaving 6 bases of the junction unmatched. Germline CDR1 reads SGHTA; CDR2 reads FQGTGA. This CDR3 region has 15 residues. CDR3 nucleotides: TGTGCCAGCAGCCAACTAGCGGGAGTCGGAGAGACCCAGTACTTC. Translation gives CASSQLAGVGETQYF.

This chain links TRBV6-5 with TRBJ1-4, with D possibly being TRBD1 (5 bases). V was cut by 8 bases and J by 6 bases, with 7 bases left in between. Germline loops: CDR1 MNHEY, CDR2 SVGAGI. The CDR3 spans 11 residues. The chain's CDR3 is CASRGYEKLFF. The CDR3 bases are TGTGCCAGCCGGGGGTATGAAAAACTGTTTTTT.

This clone is medium-sized within its sample. The chain joins TRBV4-3 to TRBJ1-2; the D is unclear. The CDR3 extends over 13 amino acids. V was trimmed by 1 base and J by 4 bases, leaving 7 bases between them. The germline gives CDR1 LGHNA, CDR2 YSLEER. For the CDR3, the DNA is TGCGCCAGCAGCCAAGGACGGTCCTATGGCTACACCTTC. It is translated as CASSQGRSYGYTF.

The V call is TRBV9, the J call TRBJ2-1; D not certain. V gave up 0 bases and J gave up 9 bases, with 16 bases separating them. CDR3 length: 15 residues. CDR1 and CDR2 (germline): SGDLS, YYNGEE. In nucleotides, the CDR3 is TGTGCCAGCAGCGTAGTCGCCCGGAGTGTCGGTGAGCAGTTCTTC. This translates into CASSVVARSVGEQFF.

The chain has TRBV7-2 and TRBJ2-1; 11 bases are shared with TRBD2. CDR3 length: 15 residues. With 6 bases clipped from V and 0 bases from J, the junction kept 1 base outside the gene matches. Looked up from germline, CDR1 is SGHTA and CDR2 is FQGNSA. The CDR3 is CASRTSGGSYNEQFF. CDR3 coding DNA: TGTGCCAGCAGAACTAGCGGGGGCTCCTACAATGAGCAGTTCTTC.

The gene calls are TRBV4-2 and TRBJ2-1, with 9 bases lining up with TRBD2. V was pared by 4 bases and J by 3 bases, with 7 bases of the junction left unmatched. The CDR3 extends over 16 amino acids. Per germline, CDR1 LGHNA and CDR2 YNFKEQ. CDR3: CASSPRGLANYNEQFF. The CDR3 nucleotides read TGTGCCAGCAGCCCCCGGGGACTAGCCAACTACAATGAGCAGTTCTTC.

V and J are TRBV27 and TRBJ2-7; TRBD2 matches 9 bases. V dropped 8 bases and J dropped 3; count of bases not matched to a gene: 2. From germline, CDR1 is MNHEY and CDR2 SMNVEV (reference sequence). The CDR3 is made up of 12 amino acids. CDR3 loop: CASRSGGYEQYF. The CDR3 bases are TGTGCCAGCCGTAGCGGGGGCTACGAGCAGTACTTC.

The chain couples TRBV4-2 to TRBJ2-5; TRBD1 agrees at 11 bases. V lost 1 base, J lost 5 bases, and 3 bases stayed unmatched. Per germline, CDR1 LGHNA and CDR2 YNFKEQ. This CDR3 has 15 amino acids. The CDR3 is CASSQGTGGGETQYF. The CDR3 DNA reads as TGTGCCAGCAGCCAAGGGACAGGGGGCGGTGAGACCCAGTACTTC.